This T cell receptor beta chain was sequenced for a study of cytomegalovirus exposure and HLA in healthy donors. The CDR3 is 9 residues long. CDR1 and CDR2 (germline): MRHNA, SNTAGT. The ends were cut back, 8 bases at V and 9 bases at J, with 5 bases in the middle. With 60 Vbeta and 13 Jbeta primers, the PCR was carried out. Clones were sequenced by immunoSEQ multiplex PCR, and TCRdb holds only the in-frame ones, with some missing. The profile shows some 190,000 clones, around 83% of them singletons. The sequenced material came from PBMCs. The receptor's source is a man aged 35 to 55 in good health and CMV-seropositive. This rearrangement joins TRBV6-4 to TRBJ1-5; D gene uncertain. Here the CDR3 DNA reads TGTGCCAGCGCGCGGCCCCAGCATTTT. Residues: CASARPQHF.